Listed below are T cell receptor beta chains from one sample, sequenced in a study of cytomegalovirus exposure and HLA in healthy donors. The repertoire was sequenced with immunoSEQ multiplex PCR; TCRdb's copy has only in-frame clones and lacks some. The table has 250,000 to 350,000 clones, around nine tenths seen once; the top ten hold about 2%. Sequencing was done on a sample of PBMCs. The receptor source for this set is a woman between 18 and 29 years old in good health and CMV-seronegative. Each CDR3 is given with its conserved first and last residue. Each record gives: clone size, V gene, J gene, D gene, CDR3 protein, CDR3 DNA. A D gene is named only where the DNA matches it firmly. Clone size is stated in some rows and not others, as once, few, many or a class when expanded.

once	TRBV5-1	TRBJ2-2	TRBD1	CASSLGQGASFLNTGELFF	TGCGCCAGCAGCTTGGGACAGGGGGCGTCATTTCTAAACACCGGGGAGCTGTTTTTT
few	TRBV5-4	TRBJ2-2	TRBD2	CASSPSGLASGTGELFF	TGTGCCAGCAGCCCCTCGGGACTAGCATCTGGGACCGGGGAGCTGTTTTTT
.	TRBV7-9	TRBJ2-2	.	CASSFPPLELFF	TGTGCCAGCAGCTTCCCCCCTTTAGAGCTGTTTTTT
.	TRBV4-2	TRBJ1-1	.	CASSQVLLHLMNTEAFF	TGTGCCAGCAGCCAAGTTCTCTTGCACTTAATGAACACTGAAGCTTTCTTT
.	TRBV28	TRBJ1-2	.	CASSLGLYGYTF	TGTGCCAGCAGTTTAGGGCTCTATGGCTACACCTTC
.	TRBV11-1	TRBJ1-2	.	CASSSGAGNYGYTF	TGTGCCAGCAGCTCTGGGGCAGGGAACTATGGCTACACCTTC
.	TRBV27	TRBJ2-7	.	CASSLSASNSYEQYF	TGTGCCAGCAGTTTATCGGCATCCAATTCCTACGAGCAGTACTTC
.	TRBV5-1	TRBJ1-2	TRBD1	CASSLAPQTGVSSYGYTF	TGCGCCAGCAGCTTGGCCCCCCAGACAGGGGTATCGAGCTATGGCTACACCTTC
.	TRBV5-1	TRBJ1-4	.	CASSLGGGATNEKLFF	TGCGCCAGCAGCTTGGGGGGAGGGGCAACTAATGAAAAACTGTTTTTT
.	TRBV5-4	TRBJ2-7	.	CASSHPQQGSYEQYF	TGTGCCAGCAGCCACCCACAGCAGGGCTCCTACGAGCAGTACTTC
.	TRBV27	TRBJ2-1	TRBD1	CASGRTGYSYNEQFF	TGTGCCAGCGGGAGGACAGGGTATTCCTACAATGAGCAGTTCTTC
.	TRBV7-9	TRBJ1-2	TRBD1	CASSLESITGEDGYTF	TGTGCCAGCAGCTTAGAATCTATAACAGGGGAGGATGGCTACACCTTC
.	TRBV6-1	TRBJ2-3	.	CASSQSGLTDTQYF	TGTGCCAGCAGCCAGAGTGGACTCACAGATACGCAGTATTTT
.	TRBV5-1	TRBJ2-3	TRBD1	CASSLDTGADTQYF	TGCGCCAGCAGCTTGGATACAGGGGCAGATACGCAGTATTTT
once	TRBV5-4	TRBJ2-1	.	CASSSDSLSYNEQFF	TGTGCCAGCAGCTCCGACAGTCTGAGCTACAATGAGCAGTTCTTC
.	TRBV5-1	TRBJ1-1	.	CASSSQGNTEAFF	TGCGCCAGCAGCTCCCAGGGTAACACTGAAGCTTTCTTT
.	TRBV5-1	TRBJ1-2	TRBD1	CASSFRDRDSYGYTF	TGCGCCAGCAGCTTCCGGGACAGGGATAGCTATGGCTACACCTTC
once	TRBV5-8	TRBJ1-2	TRBD1	CASSFWTGNINYGYTF	TGTGCCAGCAGCTTTTGGACAGGGAACATAAACTATGGCTACACCTTC
.	TRBV7-9	TRBJ2-1	TRBD2	CASSLEAWRGDNYNEQFF	TGTGCCAGCAGCTTAGAGGCCTGGCGGGGGGATAACTACAATGAGCAGTTCTTC
.	TRBV19	TRBJ2-1	.	CASTLSSGYNEQFF	TGTGCCAGTACTCTCTCATCGGGTTACAATGAGCAGTTCTTC
.	TRBV27	TRBJ2-2	.	CASSLSWGAGSGELFF	TGTGCCAGCAGTTTGTCGTGGGGCGCGGGGTCCGGGGAGCTGTTTTTT
once	TRBV4-1	TRBJ2-4	.	CASSQTGQLAKNIQYF	TGCGCCAGCAGCCAGACCGGACAGCTAGCCAAAAACATTCAGTACTTC
.	TRBV5-1	TRBJ2-5	TRBD2	CASSFGVAGAETQYF	TGCGCCAGCAGCTTTGGGGTAGCGGGGGCTGAGACCCAGTACTTC
.	TRBV30	TRBJ1-5	TRBD1	CAWDRGTGSNQPQHF	TGTGCCTGGGACAGGGGAACGGGGAGCAATCAGCCCCAGCATTTT
.	TRBV6-6	TRBJ1-4	TRBD1	CASSRQGFGEKLFF	TGTGCCAGCAGCCGACAGGGCTTTGGTGAAAAACTGTTTTTT
.	TRBV6-1	TRBJ2-1	.	CASRGPGLPSGEQFF	TGTGCCAGCAGAGGACCGGGACTCCCCTCGGGTGAGCAGTTCTTC